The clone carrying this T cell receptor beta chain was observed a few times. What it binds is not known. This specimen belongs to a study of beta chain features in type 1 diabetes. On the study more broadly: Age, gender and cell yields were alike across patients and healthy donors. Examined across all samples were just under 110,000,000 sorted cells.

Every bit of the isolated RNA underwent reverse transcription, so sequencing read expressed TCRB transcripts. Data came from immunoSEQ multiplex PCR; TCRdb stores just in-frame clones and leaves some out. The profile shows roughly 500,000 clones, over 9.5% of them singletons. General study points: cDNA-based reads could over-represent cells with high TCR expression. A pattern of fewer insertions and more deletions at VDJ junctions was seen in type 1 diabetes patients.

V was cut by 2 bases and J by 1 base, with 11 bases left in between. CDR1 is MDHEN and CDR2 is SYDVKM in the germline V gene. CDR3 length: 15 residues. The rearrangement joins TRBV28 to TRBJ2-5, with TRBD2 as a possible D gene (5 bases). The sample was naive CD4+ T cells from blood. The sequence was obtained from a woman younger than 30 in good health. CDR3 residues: CASSLGGSRQETQYF. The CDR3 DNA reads TGTGCCAGCAGTTTAGGAGGTAGTCGCCAAGAGACCCAGTACTTC. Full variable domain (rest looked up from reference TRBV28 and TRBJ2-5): DVKVTQSSRYLVKRTGEKVFLECVQDMDHENMFWYRQDPGLGLRLIYFSYDVKMKEKGDIPEGYSVSREKKERFSLILESASTNQTSMYLCASSLGGSRQETQYFGPGTRLLVL.